This TCR beta chain was recorded in a study of cytomegalovirus exposure and HLA in healthy donors. As for the study in general: A later analysis reported the same platform for the 110 or so validation repertoires and the approximately 640 first-cohort repertoires. Broader study findings: Overall, under 200 TCR beta chains were annotated as cytomegalovirus-associated.

An approximately 120-subject validation cohort, separate from the approximately 610-subject first cohort, supplied the donors. Generated by immunoSEQ multiplex PCR, the TCRdb table keeps only in-frame clones and is missing some. The data show 200,000 to 250,000 clones, approximately 87% seen once. On this clone itself: Antigen: not known.

V lost 9 bases to trimming and J lost 7 bases; unmatched junction nucleotides: 2. This CDR3 is built from 12 residues. Germline values: CDR1 SNHLY, CDR2 FYNNEI. The chain couples TRBV2 to TRBJ1-6; 8 nucleotides agree with TRBD1. The material sequenced was PBMCs. This clonotype originated in a woman between 18 and 29 years old in good health and CMV-seronegative. The CDR3 loop reads CARTGDNSPLHF. The CDR3 nucleotides are TGTGCCAGGACAGGGGACAATTCACCCCTCCACTTT. The whole variable domain, remainder taken from reference TRBV2 and TRBJ1-6, is EPEVTQTPSHQVTQMGQEVILRCVPISNHLYFYWYRQILGQKVEFLVSFYNNEISEKSEIFDDQFSVERPDGSNFTLKIRSTKLEDSAMYFCARTGDNSPLHFGNGTRLTVT.